The clone carrying this T cell receptor beta chain has a single count. No antigen is known for it. Germline assignment: CDR1 SQVTM and CDR2 ANQGSEA. The CDR3 has 13 residues. This sample was taken from a study of T cells in Graves' hyperthyroidism and ophthalmopathy. Study-wide findings and caveats: Most thyroid clonotypes expanded above 0.001 were also detected in blood. Before onset, by a median of approximately 5.9 months, the model predicted ophthalmopathy.

What was amplified from RNA transcripts were TCR beta CDR3 regions. The HTBI primer set served for first-round RT-PCR of the TCR CDR3. TCRdb ran MiXCR on the multiplex PCR reads and lists one entry per CDR3 protein. The sample lists about 760,000 distinct CDR3 sequences, approximately 40% occurring once. Patients were excluded because of uncontrolled infection, other autoimmune disease, pregnancy or lactation. Source material: blood. The gene calls are TRBV29-1 and TRBJ2-5; TRBD2 agrees at 7 bases. This sequence originates from a woman between 35 and 50 years old with Graves' hyperthyroidism. CDR3 in DNA: TGCGGCGGGAGCCGGTCCGGTGGAGAGACCCAGTACTTC. Translated: CGGSRSGGETQYF.